The text below deals with one TCR beta chain. Its antigen is still unknown. The data originate from a study of T cell responses to AZD1222 COVID-19 vaccine. Germline CDR1 and CDR2: LNHDA and SQIVND (reference sequence). J gave up 2 bases and V 1 base, and 1 base lay outside the gene matches. This CDR3 has 15 residues. Data came from immunoSEQ multiplex PCR; TCRdb stores just in-frame clones and leaves some out. Among about 150,000 clones listed, 85% to 95% were seen once. General study findings and limits: The study found vaccine-associated CD4 TCRs spanning spike, dominant at 160-218 and 743-854. Reportedly, nearly half of unique spike TCRs recognized epitopes outside B.1.351/B.1.1.7 mutations. A mostly white British donor set with more females was recruited, and clonal diversity was possibly underestimated.

Sequences were derived from peripheral blood, sampled on day 0 of AZD1222 vaccination. This chain connects TRBV19 to TRBJ2-1; 8 positions agree with TRBD2. This receptor was obtained from an adult in good health. The CDR3 DNA reads as TGTGCCAGTAGTATAGCAGCGGGGGCCTACAATGAGCAGTTCTTC. This sequence encodes CASSIAAGAYNEQFF.